These 29 T cell receptor beta chains came from one sample sequenced in a study of OX40 agonist ivuxolimab in advanced cancers. Generated by immunoSEQ multiplex PCR, the TCRdb table keeps only in-frame clones and is missing some. This table has some 50,000 clones, more than 70% appearing once. The material sequenced was CD4+ or CD8+ T cells sorted from blood, taken in a trial of the OX40 agonist ivuxolimab. The receptors were gathered from an adult with an advanced solid tumor such as melanoma, head and neck, liver or kidney cancer.

The gene calls are TRBV2 and TRBJ1-4; maybe TRBD1 (5 bases). V was pared by 4 bases and J by 7 bases, with 13 bases between. The CDR3 totals 14 residues. Per the germline V gene, CDR1 is SNHLY and CDR2 is FYNNEI. CDR3 loop: CASSGDPGGEKLFF. The CDR3 region has the DNA TGTGCCAGCAGTGGGGACCCGGGGGGTGAAAAACTGTTTTTT.

The V gene is TRBV7-6, the J gene TRBJ2-2, with 10 bases fitting TRBD2. Trimming at V came to 2 bases and at J to 6 bases, leaving 0 bases not matched to a gene. CDR3 length: 14 amino acids. The germline V gene has CDR1 SGHVS and CDR2 FNYEAQ. The CDR3 nucleotides are TGTGCCAGCAGCTTAACTAGCGGGGCCGGGGAGCTGTTTTTT. The encoded protein is CASSLTSGAGELFF.

The chain employs TRBV19 and TRBJ1-3, with no clear D. The germline V and J ends were trimmed by 8 bases and 0 bases, with 11 bases remaining between them. CDR3 length: 14 residues. Germline CDR1 reads LNHDA; CDR2 reads SQIVND (reference sequence). In nucleotides, the CDR3 is TGTGCCAGTGGTGGTCAGAGCTCTGGAAACACCATATATTTT. Its protein is CASGGQSSGNTIYF.

This rearrangement joins TRBV7-3 to TRBJ1-1; D is unclear. CDR1 is SGHTA and CDR2 is FQGTGA in the germline V gene. The CDR3 spans 14 residues. The ends were cut back, 5 bases at V and 4 bases at J, with 14 bases in the middle. This CDR3 reads CASSPTGETTEAFF. The DNA of the CDR3 is TGTGCCAGCAGCCCTACCGGGGAGACCACTGAAGCTTTCTTT.

The rearrangement links TRBV6-5 to TRBJ2-3; the D is unclear. Per the germline V gene, CDR1 is MNHEY and CDR2 is SVGAGI. V was cut by 3 bases and J by 1 base, with 5 bases left in between. This CDR3 comprises 13 residues. CDR3 DNA sequence: TGTGCCAGCAGTTATAGAGGCACAGATACGCAGTATTTT. This gives the protein CASSYRGTDTQYF.

This rearrangement joins TRBV30 to TRBJ2-1, with TRBD1 matching 11 bases. The CDR3 sequence is 16 residues long. Germline V gene lookup returns CDR1 GTSNPN and CDR2 SVGIG (reference sequence). V trimming: 1 base; J trimming: 8 bases; junction bases outside the gene matches: 10. CDR3 coding DNA: TGTGCCTGGAGTGCCGGGACAGGGGGTGGGGGCTATGAGCAGTTCTTC. It codes for CAWSAGTGGGGYEQFF.

The V call is TRBV6-1, the J call TRBJ2-5, with D unclear. Trimming pared 0 bases from V and 2 bases from J, leaving 10 bases between. The CDR3 spans 15 residues. Germline V gives CDR1 MNHNS, CDR2 SASEGT. The DNA for the CDR3 is TGTGCCAGCAGTGAAGCCATTAGTCCACAAGAGACCCAGTACTTC. It yields the protein CASSEAISPQETQYF.

The rearrangement joins TRBV7-9 to TRBJ2-5; either TRBD1 or TRBD2 may fit D (5 bases each). There are 14 residues in the CDR3. CDR1 and CDR2 from the germline V gene are SEHNR and FQNEAQ (reference sequence). Trimming removed 5 bases at V and 7 bases at J, with 17 bases between. The CDR3 DNA sequence: TGTGCCAGCAGCCTCGGGGCTTCCTATAGGACCCAGTACTTC. Translating gives CASSLGASYRTQYF.

The chain employs TRBV6-6 and TRBJ1-2; D gene uncertain. The CDR3 contains 11 residues. Per the germline V gene, CDR1 is MNHNY and CDR2 is SVGAGI (reference sequence). V lost 6 bases, J lost 8 bases, and 10 bases lay in between. CDR3 amino acids: CASSPAVGYTF. Here the CDR3 DNA reads TGTGCCAGCAGCCCGGCTGTAGGCTACACCTTC.

The chain has TRBV7-9 and TRBJ1-2; D is ambiguous. Germline CDR1 SEHNR, CDR2 FQNEAQ (reference sequence). The CDR3 totals 16 residues. Trimming took off 2 bases at V and 3 bases at J, with 16 bases between the two ends. The CDR3 DNA reads as TGTGCCAGCAGCTTAACCCCAGTGGCAGGCCACTATGGCTACACCTTC. Protein sequence: CASSLTPVAGHYGYTF. The complete variable domain, with remaining parts taken from reference TRBV7-9 and TRBJ1-2, reads DTGVSQNPRHKITKRGQNVTFRCDPISEHNRLYWYRQTLGQGPEFLTYFQNEAQLEKSRLLSDRFSAERPKGSFSTLEIQRTEQGDSAMYLCASSLTPVAGHYGYTFGSGTRLTVV.

This sequence joins TRBV7-3 and TRBJ2-3; the D gene is possibly TRBD2 (5 bases). Between the trimmed V and J ends, which lost 0 bases and 0 bases, there was a span of 10 bases. Germline assignment: CDR1 SGHTA and CDR2 FQGTGA. This CDR3 is built from 16 residues. In nucleotides, the CDR3 is TGTGCCAGCAGCTTAACGTCAGCGGATAGCACAGATACGCAGTATTTT. Translating it yields CASSLTSADSTDTQYF.

The chain couples TRBV10-1 to TRBJ2-3; D gene unclear. CDR3 length: 13 residues. The germline V and J ends were trimmed by 4 bases and 7 bases, with 12 bases remaining between them. The germline CDR1 and CDR2 sequences are WNHNN and SYGVQD (reference sequence). CDR3 loop: CASSGTDRNTQYF. The CDR3, as DNA: TGCGCCAGCAGTGGGACGGATCGAAATACGCAGTATTTT.

This chain joins TRBV9 and TRBJ2-1; TRBD1 is a possible D gene (5 bases). CDR1 is SGDLS, CDR2 YYNGEE, per germline. V was pared by 0 bases and J by 6 bases, with 13 bases between. The CDR3 totals 15 residues. The CDR3, as DNA: TGTGCCAGCAGCGTAGCTGGACATGCGACCAATGAGCAGTTCTTC. This sequence encodes CASSVAGHATNEQFF.

This chain joins TRBV7-2 and TRBJ2-1; TRBD2 agrees at 10 bases. The CDR3 has 14 amino acids. The germline V gene encodes CDR1 SGHTA and CDR2 FQGNSA. The J segment lost 8 bases and the V segment lost 5 bases, leaving 6 bases of the junction unmatched. This CDR3 is CASSGGLAWDEQFF. In DNA, the CDR3 is TGTGCCAGCAGCGGGGGACTAGCGTGGGATGAGCAGTTCTTC.

The chain is built from TRBV5-1 and TRBJ2-5; 12 bases map to TRBD1. The CDR3 is 15 residues long. V was clipped by 4 bases and J by 4 bases; unmatched bases: 5. Germline V gene data show CDR1 as SGHRS and CDR2 as YFSETQ. In nucleotides, the CDR3 is TGCGCCAGCAGCCCAGAGGGACAGGGGGCAGAGACCCAGTACTTC. Encoded protein: CASSPEGQGAETQYF.

This sequence joins TRBV2 and TRBJ2-4; no reliable D call. Germline CDR1 is SNHLY and CDR2 is FYNNEI. V lost 6 bases, J lost 0 bases, and 15 bases lay in between. The CDR3 sequence is 16 residues long. CDR3 nucleotides: TGTGCCAGCAGGCTGGAAGGAGCGCTAGCCAAAAACATTCAGTACTTC. This sequence encodes CASRLEGALAKNIQYF.

Here the CDR3 reads CAWRGQGFTYNSPLHF. CDR3 nucleotide sequence: TGTGCCTGGAGAGGACAGGGATTTACCTATAATTCACCCCTCCACTTT. V gene TRBV30 combines with J gene TRBJ1-6; 8 positions match TRBD1. Looked up from germline, CDR1 is GTSNPN and CDR2 is SVGIG (reference sequence). This CDR3 comprises 16 residues. J lost 2 bases, V lost 3 bases, and 6 bases had no gene match.

This chain links TRBV7-2 with TRBJ1-3, with unresolved D. V was clipped by 4 bases and J by 4 bases, with 14 bases between them. The CDR3 has 15 residues. Per germline, CDR1 SGHTA and CDR2 FQGNSA. In DNA form, the CDR3 reads TGTGCCAGCAGCTCAGACGGGCCACCCGGAAACACCATATATTTT. It translates to CASSSDGPPGNTIYF. Together with reference TRBV7-2 and TRBJ1-3, the CDR3 gives the full variable domain: GAGVSQSPSNKVTEKGKDVELRCDPISGHTALYWYRQSLGQGLEFLIYFQGNSAPDKSGLPSDRFSAERTGGSVSTLTIQRTQQEDSAVYLCASSSDGPPGNTIYFGEGSWLTVV.

The chain uses TRBV19 and TRBJ1-4, with TRBD1 matching 10 bases. Germline loops: CDR1 LNHDA, CDR2 SQIVND (reference sequence). This CDR3 region has 17 residues. The V gene end was trimmed by 6 bases and the J gene end by 7 bases; junction bases not matched to a gene: 14. The CDR3: CASSVSRTGGIGEKLFF. The CDR3 DNA reads TGTGCCAGTAGCGTGTCCCGGACAGGGGGGATCGGTGAAAAACTGTTTTTT.

The V gene is TRBV2, the J gene TRBJ2-3; 13 bases align to TRBD2. Germline CDR1 is SNHLY and CDR2 is FYNNEI. Unmatched junction bases numbered 12, after V lost 7 bases and J lost 8 bases. The CDR3 has 16 amino acids. The CDR3 sequence: CASKTGTSGISGTQYF. DNA for the CDR3: TGTGCCAGCAAGACCGGGACTAGCGGGATTTCTGGTACGCAGTATTTT.

The CDR3 nucleotides are TGTGCCTCCTACAGGGGGCTACGCTCTGGGGCCAACGTCCTGACTTTC. Protein: CASYRGLRSGANVLTF. This chain links TRBV30 with TRBJ2-6; 9 bases agree with TRBD1. Trimming took 7 bases from V and 0 from J; bases not matched to a gene: 7. Germline lookup yields CDR1 GTSNPN and CDR2 SVGIG (reference sequence). The CDR3 contains 16 residues.

Here the CDR3 DNA reads TGCGCCAGCAGGGAGGATTTTGGGGACTGGAGCAACGAGCAGTACTTC. It encodes CASREDFGDWSNEQYF. The chain links TRBV10-2 to TRBJ2-5; tentatively, D is TRBD2 (6 bases). The J call could be wrong; TRBJ2-7 is a better fit for the DNA end. Germline V lookup: CDR1 WSHSY, CDR2 SAAADI. The length of the CDR3 is 16 residues.

V usage is TRBV6-6 and J usage is TRBJ2-2; the D is unclear. The germline gives CDR1 MNHNY, CDR2 SVGAGI (reference sequence). The V end was cut by 7 bases, the J end by 4 bases, with 7 bases between. The CDR3 loop spans 12 amino acids. CDR3 DNA: TGTGCCAGCACCCGGAGCACCGGGGAGCTGTTTTTT. Translation: CASTRSTGELFF.

This chain joins TRBV6-1 and TRBJ2-3, with D maybe TRBD2 (5 bases). Germline CDR1 reads MNHNS; CDR2 reads SASEGT. The CDR3 consists of 14 residues. V was clipped by 6 bases and J by 3 bases, with 13 bases between them. The CDR3, as DNA: TGTGCCAGCAGAAAAGGAGGCTGGACAGATACGCAGTATTTT. Translating gives CASRKGGWTDTQYF.

The J gene is TRBJ1-6, the V gene TRBV30; D is possibly TRBD1 (6 bases). V was cut by 5 bases and J by 5 bases, with 7 bases left in between. This CDR3 is 12 amino acids long. Looked up from germline, CDR1 is GTSNPN and CDR2 is SVGIG (reference sequence). CDR3 amino acids: CAWGQNNSPLHF. The CDR3 DNA sequence: TGTGCCTGGGGACAGAATAATTCACCCCTCCACTTT.

The chain employs TRBV5-4 and TRBJ2-5; 10 bases agree with TRBD1. CDR3 length: 16 residues. CDR1 SGHNT and CDR2 YYREEE come from the germline V gene (reference sequence). Losses at the gene ends were 0 bases for V and 3 bases for J; bases not matched to a gene: 5. The CDR3 region is CASSLAGTGEEETQYF. CDR3 bases: TGTGCCAGCAGCTTGGCCGGGACAGGGGAAGAAGAGACCCAGTACTTC.

This chain connects TRBV11-3 to TRBJ2-3; a weak D match, TRBD1 (6 bases). Germline V gene lookup returns CDR1 SGHNT and CDR2 YENEEA. Trimming pared 1 base from V and 2 bases from J, leaving 10 bases between. This CDR3 comprises 15 residues. The CDR3 DNA sequence: TGTGCCAGCAGCTTAGGGACAGTTTCCACAGATACGCAGTATTTT. It encodes CASSLGTVSTDTQYF.

Only one count was recorded for this clone. This chain links TRBV6-6 with TRBJ2-1; 8 bases fit TRBD1. Germline CDR1 and CDR2: MNHNY and SVGAGI (reference sequence). The CDR3 sequence is 14 residues long. V was pared by 7 bases and J by 10 bases, with 12 bases of the junction left unmatched. In nucleotides, the CDR3 is TGTGCCAGCACACCGGACAGGGATGGCTACGAGCAGTTCTTC. Protein sequence: CASTPDRDGYEQFF.

The rearrangement joins TRBV11-2 to TRBJ2-1, with D unclear. The germline V and J ends were trimmed by 4 bases and 13 bases, with 14 bases remaining between them. CDR3 length equals 12 residues. CDR1 SGHAT and CDR2 FQNNGV come from the germline V gene. The CDR3 DNA sequence: TGTGCCAGCAGCTCGACACTTTCCCTCCAGTTCTTC. Encoded protein: CASSSTLSLQFF.